The rows below give T cell receptor beta chains drawn from one sample of a study of blood T cell repertoires in COVID-19. The assay was immunoSEQ multiplex PCR, and TCRdb's table has in-frame clones only and misses some. Among around 99,000 clones listed, around 92% were seen once. Sequencing input: peripheral blood. The receptors come from a man aged 35 to 55 with active or convalescent COVID-19. The CDR3 runs from the conserved cysteine through the conserved F or W. Each record gives: V gene, J gene, CDR3 length, CDR3 protein.

>TRBV5-6|TRBJ1-5|17
CASSSQGSKGSNQPQHF
>TRBV5-4|TRBJ2-2|14
CASSLDRGTGELFF
>TRBV19|TRBJ2-5|14
CALRPAGAGETQYF
>TRBV28|TRBJ2-1|11
CASRGGNEQFF
>TRBV19|TRBJ2-1|14
CASSITGRYNEQFF
>TRBV28|TRBJ1-2|15
CASSLSGPANYGYTF
>TRBV28|TRBJ2-7|14
CASSLTGAVYEQYF
>TRBV15|TRBJ1-6|15
CATSRDRGNNSPLHF
>TRBV28|TRBJ2-6|14
CASSFKSGANVLTF
>TRBV5-1|TRBJ2-3|16
CASSAGAGAEGDTQYF
>TRBV18|TRBJ2-1|13
CASSPHQESYQFF
>TRBV9|TRBJ2-1|15
CASSVGLASGNEQFF
>TRBV25-1|TRBJ1-3|15
CASSEGGTVGNTIYF
>TRBV5-1|TRBJ1-4|15
CASQREGETNEKLFF
>TRBV3-1/TRBV3-2|TRBJ2-7|14
CASSQGSHRNEQYF
>TRBV28|TRBJ2-7|17
CASTADRGVFHSYEQYF
>TRBV5-1|TRBJ1-1|14
CASSLTGVNTEAFF
>TRBV28|TRBJ1-2|16
CASRSGSRSTRRGYTF
>TRBV7-3|TRBJ1-5|15
CASSSRQGEDQPQHF
>TRBV7-4|TRBJ2-2|13
CASSPGGQGRVFF
>TRBV10-3|TRBJ1-1|15
CAIAQGVQLNTEAFF
>TRBV19|TRBJ2-3|17
CASTPFSTSGSTDTQYF
>TRBV5-1|TRBJ1-1|14
CASRSWGVNTEAFF
>TRBV29-1|TRBJ2-3|15
CSVEPTGAGTDTQYF
>TRBV18|TRBJ2-1|14
CASSPGPARDEQFF
>TRBV18|TRBJ2-7|15
CASSPFRDRGHEQYF
>TRBV5-1|TRBJ1-6|15
CASSSTGTANSPLHF
>TRBV30|TRBJ1-4|13
CAWSGQVNEKLFF
>TRBV4-1|TRBJ1-5|15
CASSQEVGSNQPQHF
>TRBV18|TRBJ1-3|17
CASSPPQGASSGNTIYF
>TRBV6-2/TRBV6-3|TRBJ1-1|15
CASSYLGHRNTEAFF
>TRBV27|TRBJ2-7|13
CASSRSGIYEQYF
>TRBV5-1|TRBJ2-1|16
CASSSQSSEIYNEQFF
>TRBV28|TRBJ1-4|14
CASSLDRGGEKLFF
>TRBV6-5|TRBJ1-2|14
CASSYIPANYGYTF
>TRBV18|TRBJ1-2|14
CASSPGGFNYGYTF
>TRBV5-1|TRBJ2-3|15
CASSSQGIGTDTQYF
>TRBV5-1|TRBJ1-5|14
CASRPGIENQPQHF
>TRBV6-1|TRBJ2-1|13
CATKQDPDPEQFF
>TRBV6-5|TRBJ1-2|13
CASSRAPGYGYTF
>TRBV11-2|TRBJ1-2|15
CASSSGQGLENGYTF
>TRBV6-5|TRBJ1-6|15
CASSNPLLGGSPLHF
>TRBV12-5|TRBJ1-5|20
CASGLVLGQGADYSNQPQHF
>TRBV5-1|TRBJ2-7|14
CASSSTGDSYEQYF
>TRBV5-6|TRBJ2-7|11
CASSSEVEQYF
>TRBV7-7|TRBJ2-7|15
CASSLVAGLAGEQYF
>TRBV24-1|TRBJ2-4|16
CATSVQREWSKNIQYF
>TRBV19|TRBJ1-5|15
CASTPGSGGNQPQHF
>TRBV7-6|TRBJ2-1|14
CASSLALAGDEQFF
>TRBV18|TRBJ2-1|14
CASSRGLDYNEQFF
>TRBV7-2|TRBJ2-3|14
CASSWGGDTDTQYF
>TRBV27|TRBJ2-3|14
CASSLAGGPRTQYF
>TRBV30|TRBJ1-5|14
CAWSVLQGDQPQHF
>TRBV6-1|TRBJ1-5|16
CASSEAGTGIYQPQHF
>TRBV14|TRBJ2-1|16
CASSQVNAGGPSWPFF